This passage covers 22 T cell receptor beta chains from one sample sequenced in a study of cytomegalovirus exposure and HLA in healthy donors. Primers for the PCR totalled 60 Vbeta and 13 Jbeta. Libraries were prepared by immunoSEQ multiplex PCR; TCRdb keeps only in-frame clonotypes and omits some of them. This sample has 92,000 or so clones, with 55% to 70% found just once. The sample consisted of PBMCs. These receptors were obtained from a woman aged 45 to 65 in good health and CMV-seropositive.

The gene calls are TRBV18 and TRBJ2-5; D is ambiguous. Germline-derived CDR1 and CDR2 are KGHSH and LQKENI. With 6 bases removed from V and 1 base from J, the gap between germline ends came to 9 bases. The CDR3 covers 13 residues. The CDR3 sequence is CASSPGGQETQYF. The CDR3 DNA is TGTGCCAGCTCGCCTGGCGGCCAAGAGACCCAGTACTTC.

The chain combines TRBV7-8 with TRBJ2-7; 10 nucleotides match TRBD2. The V gene's germline CDR1 is SGHVS and CDR2 FQNEAQ. The J segment lost 8 bases and the V segment lost 7 bases, leaving 8 bases of the junction unmatched. This CDR3 comprises 13 residues. Written as DNA, the CDR3 is TGTGCCAGCAACCCGAGCGGGGGGGATCAGCAGTACTTC. Translated: CASNPSGGDQQYF.

This clone appeared a few times. The V call is TRBV28, the J call TRBJ1-1; TRBD1 aligns across 8 bases. The CDR3 is made up of 15 amino acids. Germline V lookup: CDR1 MDHEN, CDR2 SYDVKM. Trimming cost V 5 bases and J 1 base; bases outside gene matches: 6. CDR3 loop: CASSPGQAPNTEAFF. DNA for the CDR3: TGTGCCAGCAGTCCGGGACAGGCTCCGAACACTGAAGCTTTCTTT.

V usage is TRBV18 and J usage is TRBJ2-1, with 9 bases that match TRBD2. The germline gives CDR1 KGHSH, CDR2 LQKENI. The CDR3 extends over 19 amino acids. Germline trimming cut 0 bases from V and 6 bases from J; bases unmatched to any gene: 15. This CDR3 is CASSPPTSGHSGSLNEQFF. The CDR3 DNA sequence: TGTGCCAGCTCACCACCGACTAGCGGCCACTCCGGGTCCCTCAATGAGCAGTTCTTC.

V is TRBV5-4 and J is TRBJ2-2; 8 bases line up with TRBD2. CDR1 SGHNT and CDR2 YYREEE come from the germline V gene (reference sequence). The CDR3 consists of 14 residues. Trimming cost V 10 bases and J 2 bases; bases outside gene matches: 7. The CDR3 spells CAGQSGGNTGELFF. CDR3 DNA sequence: TGTGCCGGCCAGAGCGGGGGAAACACCGGGGAGCTGTTTTTT.

The gene calls are TRBV7-2 and TRBJ1-2; D is possibly TRBD1 (6 bases). The germline CDR1 and CDR2 sequences are SGHTA and FQGNSA. Trimming took 5 bases from V and 8 from J, leaving 15 bases between them. The CDR3 has 13 residues. The CDR3 region has the DNA TGTGCCAGCAGCCTGGGGGCTGACAGGGGCTACACCTTC. Translation: CASSLGADRGYTF.

The chain uses TRBV28 and TRBJ2-7; 7 bases agree with TRBD1. Germline CDR1 is MDHEN and CDR2 is SYDVKM. The V and J ends lost 7 bases and 0 bases, in that order; junction bases with no gene match: 6. CDR3 length: 14 amino acids. The CDR3 DNA reads as TGTGCCAGCACTAGGACAGGAGTCTCCTACGAGCAGTACTTC. It is translated as CASTRTGVSYEQYF.

The chain joins TRBV19 to TRBJ1-1; 8 positions agree with TRBD1. V lost 4 bases, J lost 1 base, and 8 bases stayed unmatched. Germline V lookup: CDR1 LNHDA, CDR2 SQIVND (reference sequence). This CDR3 has 16 residues. The CDR3 sequence is CASSKSRGLGNTEAFF. CDR3 DNA: TGTGCCAGTAGTAAGTCCAGGGGGCTTGGGAACACTGAAGCTTTCTTT.

This sequence joins TRBV29-1 and TRBJ1-6; the match to TRBD1 covers 11 bases. The J segment lost 9 bases and the V segment lost 5 bases, leaving 6 bases of the junction unmatched. The CDR3 consists of 14 residues. The germline V gene has CDR1 SQVTM and CDR2 ANQGSEA. The CDR3 nucleotides are TGCAGCGTTCTAGGACAGGGGGCTGGTTCACCCCTCCACTTT. It is translated as CSVLGQGAGSPLHF.

This clone has only a few counts. This chain connects TRBV29-1 to TRBJ1-2, with a possible D match to TRBD1 (5 bases). Trimming removed 3 bases at V and 6 bases at J, with 14 bases between. The CDR3 runs 13 residues. From germline, CDR1 is SQVTM and CDR2 ANQGSEA. CDR3 sequence: CSVEVGEEDGYTF. The CDR3 region has the DNA TGCAGCGTTGAGGTAGGGGAGGAAGATGGCTACACCTTC.

This sequence joins TRBV7-2 and TRBJ2-5, with D perhaps TRBD1 (6 bases). CDR1 SGHTA and CDR2 FQGNSA come from the germline V gene. The CDR3 has 15 residues. V lost 5 bases and J 3 bases, leaving 16 bases between the germline ends. The CDR3 protein is CASSGAPGTKETQYF. The CDR3 DNA reads TGTGCCAGCAGCGGCGCCCCCGGGACAAAAGAGACCCAGTACTTC.

The chain couples TRBV28 to TRBJ2-4; tentative D call: TRBD1 (5 bases). Trimming took off 3 bases at V and 0 bases at J, with 12 bases between the two ends. The CDR3 spans 16 residues. Germline assignment: CDR1 MDHEN and CDR2 SYDVKM. The CDR3 sequence: CASSFRGNLAKNIQYF. CDR3 DNA: TGTGCCAGCAGTTTTAGGGGAAATCTAGCCAAAAACATTCAGTACTTC.

This clone was seen once. The chain employs TRBV9 and TRBJ1-1; D uncertain. Germline V lookup: CDR1 SGDLS, CDR2 YYNGEE. This CDR3 is built from 14 residues. Trimming stripped 4 bases from V and 3 bases from J, with 13 bases between. CDR3 residues: CASSRWAEYTEAFF. The CDR3 coding sequence is TGTGCCAGCAGCAGATGGGCCGAGTACACTGAAGCTTTCTTT.

The sample holds a few counts of this clone. The rearrangement uses TRBV6-1 and TRBJ1-2, with TRBD1 matching 9 bases. The germline V gene encodes CDR1 MNHNS and CDR2 SASEGT. Germline trimming cut 1 base from V and 4 bases from J; bases unmatched to any gene: 4. The CDR3 covers 15 residues. This chain's CDR3 is CASSEGTGESYGYTF. CDR3 in DNA: TGTGCCAGCAGTGAAGGGACAGGGGAGAGCTATGGCTACACCTTC.

The genes are TRBV7-8 and TRBJ1-2; D may be TRBD1 (6 bases). CDR1 SGHVS and CDR2 FQNEAQ come from the germline V gene. Trimming cost V 3 bases and J 7 bases, with 15 bases left between them. The CDR3 has 14 amino acids. The CDR3 DNA reads TGTGCCAGCAGCTTCGCTGTAGGGGGACGTGGCTACACCTTC. This sequence encodes CASSFAVGGRGYTF.

V and J are TRBV7-8 and TRBJ1-3; TRBD1 matches at 8 bases. V shed 1 base and J 6 bases; nucleotides not matched to a gene: 5. The CDR3 has 15 residues. Germline-derived CDR1 and CDR2 are SGHVS and FQNEAQ. The CDR3 here is CASSLEAGGTNTIYF. The CDR3 coding sequence is TGTGCCAGCAGCTTAGAGGCAGGGGGCACAAACACCATATATTTT.

The chain is built from TRBV7-3 and TRBJ2-5; D is perhaps TRBD2 (6 bases). CDR1 SGHTA and CDR2 FQGTGA come from the germline V gene. The CDR3 spans 13 residues. Trimming removed 4 bases from V and 4 bases from J, with 10 bases in between. CDR3: CASSSIGGETQYF. In DNA form, the CDR3 reads TGTGCCAGCAGCTCAATCGGGGGAGAGACCCAGTACTTC.

V and J are TRBV7-2 and TRBJ1-2; possibly TRBD1 for D (6 bases). The CDR3 runs to 15 residues. Trimming left V 1 base short and J 2 bases short, with 11 bases between. Per the germline V gene, CDR1 is SGHTA and CDR2 is FQGNSA. The DNA of the CDR3 is TGTGCCAGCAGCTTAGAGGGGGTAACGAACTATGGCTACACCTTC. This encodes CASSLEGVTNYGYTF.

This clone came up a few times. CDR3 nucleotide sequence: TGTGCCAGCTCACCAGCTCCGGGACAGGGGACAGATACGCAGTATTTT. This gives the protein CASSPAPGQGTDTQYF. The rearrangement joins TRBV18 to TRBJ2-3; 10 nucleotides agree with TRBD1. V dropped 2 bases and J dropped 3; count of bases not matched to a gene: 5. CDR1 KGHSH and CDR2 LQKENI come from the germline V gene. This CDR3 contains 16 residues.

In its sample, this clone was seen once. V and J are TRBV2 and TRBJ1-1; a possible D gene is TRBD1 (6 bases). V was clipped by 0 bases and J by 2 bases, with 16 bases between them. This CDR3 has 17 amino acids. The germline V gene encodes CDR1 SNHLY and CDR2 FYNNEI. The CDR3 region has the DNA TGTGCCAGCAGTGAAGCCGGGGACATCCCTGGAAACACTGAAGCTTTCTTT. It codes for CASSEAGDIPGNTEAFF.

This chain links TRBV9 with TRBJ1-5; no reliable D call. Between the trimmed V and J ends, which lost 1 base and 5 bases, there was a span of 7 bases. Germline CDR1 SGDLS, CDR2 YYNGEE. CDR3 length: 13 residues. This chain's CDR3 is CASSVFGDQPQHF. CDR3 in DNA: TGTGCCAGCAGCGTATTCGGGGATCAGCCCCAGCATTTT.

This chain joins TRBV30 and TRBJ2-1, with 8 bases fitting TRBD1. V trimming: 5 bases; J trimming: 3 bases; junction bases outside the gene matches: 0. CDR1 and CDR2 (germline): GTSNPN, SVGIG (reference sequence). The length of the CDR3 is 12 residues. This CDR3 is CAWGQGYNEQFF. CDR3 DNA: TGTGCCTGGGGACAGGGCTACAATGAGCAGTTCTTC.